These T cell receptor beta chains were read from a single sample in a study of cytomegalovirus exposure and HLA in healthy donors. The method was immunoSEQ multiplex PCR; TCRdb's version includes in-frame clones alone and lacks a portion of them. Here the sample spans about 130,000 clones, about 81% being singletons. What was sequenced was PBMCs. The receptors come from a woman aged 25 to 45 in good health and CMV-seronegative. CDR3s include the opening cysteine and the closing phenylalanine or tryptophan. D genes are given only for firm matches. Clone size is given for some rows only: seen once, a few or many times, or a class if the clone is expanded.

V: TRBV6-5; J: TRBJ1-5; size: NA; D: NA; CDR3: CASSPSGTIGGPQHF; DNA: TGTGCCAGCAGCCCATCCGGGACAATCGGCGGGCCCCAGCATTTT
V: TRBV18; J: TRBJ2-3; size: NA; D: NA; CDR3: CASSPLAGDTQYF; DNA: TGTGCCAGCTCACCACTAGCCGGGGATACGCAGTATTTT
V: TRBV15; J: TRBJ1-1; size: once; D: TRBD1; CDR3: CATSTGQGNTEAFF; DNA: TGTGCCACCAGTACCGGACAGGGGAACACTGAAGCTTTCTTT
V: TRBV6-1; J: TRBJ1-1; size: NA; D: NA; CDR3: CASSRHLEAFF; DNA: TGTGCCAGCAGTCGACACCTTGAAGCTTTCTTT
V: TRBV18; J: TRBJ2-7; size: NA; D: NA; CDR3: CASSPPGGVMGEQYF; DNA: TGTGCCAGCTCACCACCGGGGGGAGTTATGGGCGAGCAGTACTTC
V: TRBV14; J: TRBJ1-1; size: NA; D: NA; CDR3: CASSTGRPRGAFF; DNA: TGTGCCAGCAGCACTGGACGGCCCAGGGGAGCTTTCTTT
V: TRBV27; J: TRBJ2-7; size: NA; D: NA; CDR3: CASSYEYGLGSYEQYF; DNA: TGTGCCAGCAGTTACGAATACGGACTTGGATCCTACGAGCAGTACTTC
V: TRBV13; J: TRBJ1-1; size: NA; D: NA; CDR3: CASSRADRMNTEAFF; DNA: TGTGCCAGCAGTCGGGCCGACAGAATGAACACTGAAGCTTTCTTT
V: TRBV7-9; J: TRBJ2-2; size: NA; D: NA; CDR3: CASSFTTGELFF; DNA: TGTGCCAGCAGCTTTACTACCGGGGAGCTGTTTTTT
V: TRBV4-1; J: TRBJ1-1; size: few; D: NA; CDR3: CASSQGGGGTEAFF; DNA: TGCGCCAGCAGCCAAGGGGGGGGAGGTACTGAAGCTTTCTTT
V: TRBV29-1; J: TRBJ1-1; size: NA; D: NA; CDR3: CSGGGMNTEAFF; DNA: TGCAGCGGGGGGGGCATGAACACTGAAGCTTTCTTT
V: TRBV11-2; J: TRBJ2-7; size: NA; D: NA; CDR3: CASSFGGLNEQYF; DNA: TGTGCCAGCAGCTTCGGGGGGCTGAACGAGCAGTACTTC
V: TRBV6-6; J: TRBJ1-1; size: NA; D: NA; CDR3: CASRNLQDTEAFF; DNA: TGTGCCAGCAGGAACCTACAGGACACTGAAGCTTTCTTT
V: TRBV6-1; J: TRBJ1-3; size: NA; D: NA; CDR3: CASSETGQGNTIYF; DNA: TGTGCCAGCAGTGAGACAGGTCAGGGAAACACCATATATTTT
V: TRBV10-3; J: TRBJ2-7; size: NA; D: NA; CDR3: CAISEGLSSYEQYF; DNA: TGTGCCATCAGTGAGGGGCTAAGCTCCTACGAGCAGTACTTC
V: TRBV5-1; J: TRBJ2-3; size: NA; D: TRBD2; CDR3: CASSLVIGGRAVDSTDTQYF; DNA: TGCGCCAGCAGCTTGGTTATCGGCGGGAGGGCCGTCGACAGCACAGATACGCAGTATTTT
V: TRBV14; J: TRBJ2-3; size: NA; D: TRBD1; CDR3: CASSQELPGQVVF; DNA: TGTGCCAGCAGCCAAGAACTCCCGGGACAGGTCGTTTTT
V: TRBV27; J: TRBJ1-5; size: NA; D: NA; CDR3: CASRGRGGQPQHF; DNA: TGTGCCAGCCGCGGGAGGGGGGGTCAGCCCCAGCATTTT
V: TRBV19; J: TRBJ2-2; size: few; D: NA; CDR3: CATRLGGELFF; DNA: TGTGCCACCCGACTAGGCGGGGAGCTGTTTTTT
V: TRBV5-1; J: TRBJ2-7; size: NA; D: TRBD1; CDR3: CASSQIPGQGTNVQGQYF; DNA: TGCGCCAGCAGCCAAATTCCGGGACAGGGAACCAATGTTCAAGGGCAGTACTTC
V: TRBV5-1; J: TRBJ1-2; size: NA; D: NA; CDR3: CASSLVGGDVSYTF; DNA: TGCGCCAGCAGCTTGGTTGGGGGGGATGTGAGCTACACCTTC
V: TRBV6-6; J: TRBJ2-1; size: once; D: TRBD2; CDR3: CASSYGTSGGYGEQFF; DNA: TGTGCCAGCAGCTACGGGACTAGCGGGGGATACGGTGAGCAGTTCTTC
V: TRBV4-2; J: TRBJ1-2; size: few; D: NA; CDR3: CASSQGLSDGYYGYTF; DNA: TGTGCCAGCAGCCAAGGGCTTAGCGACGGCTACTATGGCTACACCTTC
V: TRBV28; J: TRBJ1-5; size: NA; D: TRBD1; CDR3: CASSLSGGRGNQPQHF; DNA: TGTGCCAGCAGTTTATCAGGGGGGCGAGGCAATCAGCCCCAGCATTTT